This entry describes one TCR beta chain. The data were obtained in a study of blood T cell repertoires in COVID-19. Looked up from germline, CDR1 is SNHLY and CDR2 is FYNNEI. This CDR3 has 15 residues. Trimming cost V 2 bases and J 3 bases; bases outside gene matches: 6. Repertoires were generated with immunoSEQ multiplex PCR, while TCRdb's copy carries only in-frame clones and drops some. The sample consists of hundreds of thousands of clones, around 87% of them appearing once. The sample consisted of peripheral blood. The sequence came from a man in his sixties or seventies with acute or convalescent COVID-19. The chain has TRBV2 and TRBJ2-5, with TRBD1 identical over 7 bases. CDR3: CASSEFEQGKETQYF. CDR3 bases: TGTGCCAGCAGTGAATTTGAACAGGGGAAAGAGACCCAGTACTTC. The whole variable domain, remainder taken from reference TRBV2 and TRBJ2-5, is EPEVTQTPSHQVTQMGQEVILRCVPISNHLYFYWYRQILGQKVEFLVSFYNNEISEKSEIFDDQFSVERPDGSNFTLKIRSTKLEDSAMYFCASSEFEQGKETQYFGPGTRLLVL.